This T cell receptor (beta chain) appears in the sequencing data of a study of OX40 agonist ivuxolimab in advanced cancers. Study details: Patients received intravenous ivuxolimab every 2 weeks at 0.01 to 10 mg/kg. Every patient in dose escalation had hepatocellular carcinoma, melanoma, renal cell or head and neck cancer. Earlier treatment with anti-PD-1, anti-PD-L1 or anti-CTLA-4 was permitted, and approximately 38% had received some.

The germline V gene encodes CDR1 SGHRS and CDR2 YFSETQ. Trimming pared 2 bases from V and 2 bases from J, leaving 7 bases between. The CDR3 runs to 13 residues. Some clones are missing from TCRdb's copy, which holds only in-frame ones; the method was immunoSEQ multiplex PCR. The sample carries tens of thousands of clones, 91% recorded once. Points on this clone: As yet, its antigen is unknown.

Points from the study as a whole: In the expanded peripheral T cells, antigen specificity was never determined.

This chain connects TRBV5-1 to TRBJ1-1; D possibly corresponds to TRBD1 (5 bases). This sequence originates from an adult with an advanced solid tumor such as melanoma, head and neck, liver or kidney cancer. The source was CD4+ or CD8+ T cells sorted from blood, collected in a trial of the OX40 agonist ivuxolimab. CDR3 sequence: CASSLQDNTEAFF. For the CDR3, the DNA is TGCGCCAGCAGCTTACAGGACAACACTGAAGCTTTCTTT.